Listed below are T cell receptor beta chains from one sample, sequenced in a study of regulatory T cells in long-lasting Graves disease. In TCRdb, the multiplex PCR reads were re-called with MiXCR into one record per CDR3 protein. The sample has about 540,000 distinct CDR3 sequences; roughly 13% are singletons. These data were also filed under a second study, of T cells in Graves' hyperthyroidism and ophthalmopathy.

Source: peripheral blood mononuclear cells (PBMCs), taken at new diagnosis, from a patient treated with antithyroid drugs. Receptors were obtained from a man aged 25 to 45 with Graves disease. Each CDR3 is given with its conserved first and last residue. Fields, in order: V gene, D gene, J gene, clone size, CDR3 protein, CDR3 DNA. D genes are given only for firm matches. Clone size is stated in some rows and not others, as once, few, many or a class when expanded.

V: TRBV9
D: -
J: TRBJ1-4
size: few
CDR3: CASSVGQEGGKLFF
DNA: TGTGCCAGCAGCGTAGGACAGGAGGGAGGAAAACTGTTTTTT

V: TRBV6-4
D: -
J: TRBJ1-1
size: -
CDR3: CASSDRGFAEAFF
DNA: TGTGCCAGCAGTGACAGGGGCTTTGCTGAAGCTTTCTTT

V: TRBV7-9
D: -
J: TRBJ1-4
size: -
CDR3: CASSPAGGLNEKLFF
DNA: TGTGCCAGCAGCCCAGCGGGGGGGCTTAATGAAAAACTGTTTTTT

V: TRBV6-5
D: -
J: TRBJ2-1
size: many
CDR3: CASSYSGREFGHEQFF
DNA: TGTGCCAGCAGTTACTCGGGACGGGAGTTCGGGCATGAGCAGTTCTTC

V: TRBV5-1
D: TRBD2
J: TRBJ2-3
size: many
CDR3: CASSSRLAGFTDTQYF
DNA: TGCGCCAGCAGCTCCCGACTAGCGGGGTTCACAGATACGCAGTATTTT

V: TRBV5-1
D: -
J: TRBJ1-2
size: few
CDR3: CASSPDGRYGYTF
DNA: TGCGCCAGCAGCCCAGACGGACGTTATGGCTACACCTTC

V: TRBV5-1
D: -
J: TRBJ1-2
size: -
CDR3: CASSASGASLRF
DNA: TGCGCCAGCAGCGCCTCCGGGGCCTCACTTCGCTTC

V: TRBV11-2
D: TRBD1
J: TRBJ1-5
size: many
CDR3: CASRGAGGQPQHF
DNA: TGTGCCTCCAGGGGGGCAGGGGGGCAGCCCCAGCATTTT

V: TRBV15
D: TRBD1
J: TRBJ1-1
size: many
CDR3: CATSKRGQVLNTEAFF
DNA: TGTGCCACCAGCAAAAGGGGACAGGTATTGAACACTGAAGCTTTCTTT

V: TRBV27
D: -
J: TRBJ1-4
size: many
CDR3: CASSPDPLNEKLFF
DNA: TGTGCCAGCAGTCCAGACCCGCTTAATGAAAAACTGTTTTTT

V: TRBV19
D: -
J: TRBJ1-1
size: many
CDR3: CASSPLTANTEAFF
DNA: TGTGCCAGCAGTCCACTTACAGCGAACACTGAAGCTTTCTTT

V: TRBV12-3/TRBV12-4
D: -
J: TRBJ2-1
size: many
CDR3: CASSLSRRSYNEQFF
DNA: TGTGCCAGCAGTTTAAGCCGGAGGTCCTACAATGAGCAGTTCTTC

V: TRBV28
D: TRBD1
J: TRBJ1-2
size: -
CDR3: CASNRDRGYGYTF
DNA: TGTGCCAGCAACCGGGACAGGGGCTATGGCTACACCTTC

V: TRBV30
D: -
J: TRBJ1-1
size: many
CDR3: CAWTQGSWNTEAFF
DNA: TGTGCCTGGACCCAAGGATCTTGGAACACTGAAGCTTTCTTT

V: TRBV7-7
D: -
J: TRBJ2-7
size: -
CDR3: CASSLGLVAEQYF
DNA: TGTGCTAGCAGCCTCGGGCTAGTGGCCGAGCAGTACTTC

V: TRBV6-1
D: -
J: TRBJ2-1
size: -
CDR3: CASSPLDLYNEQFF
DNA: TGTGCCAGCAGTCCCTTAGACTTGTACAATGAGCAGTTCTTC

V: TRBV9
D: TRBD2
J: TRBJ2-5
size: few
CDR3: CASSSSGLAEETQYF
DNA: TGTGCCAGCAGCTCCTCTGGACTAGCGGAAGAGACCCAGTACTTC